This paragraph covers one TCR beta chain sequence. The CDR3 length is 12 residues. CDR1 is SQVTM, CDR2 ANQGSEA, per germline. V lost 4 bases, J lost 7 bases, and 13 bases lay in between. This specimen belongs to a study of blood T cell repertoires in COVID-19. Method: immunoSEQ multiplex PCR; TCRdb's copy keeps in-frame clones and lacks some. The sample yields fewer than 30,000 clones, around 74% seen once. The sample comprised peripheral blood. The rearrangement uses TRBV29-1 and TRBJ1-2; D is unresolved. This TCR was recovered from a woman between 65 and 79 years old with active or convalescent COVID-19. This chain's CDR3 is CSVGVPAGGYTF. For the CDR3, the DNA is TGCAGCGTTGGAGTTCCAGCGGGTGGCTACACCTTC.